This entry lists 23 T cell receptor beta chains sequenced from one sample in a study of blood T cell repertoires in COVID-19. The data were produced by immunoSEQ multiplex PCR, yet TCRdb's version contains in-frame clones alone and is incomplete. The table lists 90,000 to 100,000 clones, 85% of them singletons, with roughly 37% in the top ten. Sample: peripheral blood. The receptors were gathered from a man at least 80 years old with acute or convalescent COVID-19.

The J gene is TRBJ2-2, the V gene TRBV19; TRBD2 agrees at 13 bases. The germline CDR1 and CDR2 sequences are LNHDA and SQIVND (reference sequence). V trimming: 6 bases; J trimming: 6 bases; junction bases outside the gene matches: 13. CDR3 length: 18 residues. This CDR3 is CASSRGGTSGREAGELFF. CDR3 DNA: TGTGCCAGTAGCCGAGGAGGAACTAGCGGGAGGGAGGCCGGGGAGCTGTTTTTT.

This chain connects TRBV14 to TRBJ2-5; D possibly corresponds to TRBD2 (6 bases). The CDR3 has 21 amino acids. V was trimmed by 3 bases and J by 1 base, leaving 30 bases between them. Germline V gene sequence: CDR1 SGHDN, CDR2 FVKESK. The CDR3 DNA is TGTGCCAGCAGCCATGACCCGCCGGGGGTATTCCCTGTATGGATCCAAGAGACCCAGTACTTC. Translating it yields CASSHDPPGVFPVWIQETQYF.

The CDR3 nucleotides are TGTGCCAGCAGCTGGACAGGGGGCGAGCAGTACTTC. As protein: CASSWTGGEQYF. The gene calls are TRBV7-2 and TRBJ2-7, with 10 bases lining up with TRBD1. Germline V CDR1 and CDR2: SGHTA, FQGNSA. Trimming removed 4 bases from V and 6 bases from J; junction bases left unmatched: 0. The CDR3 totals 12 residues.

The chain employs TRBV6-5 and TRBJ2-7; 16 nucleotides match TRBD2. The CDR3 covers 15 residues. V gave up 6 bases and J gave up 6 bases; unmatched junction bases: 5. Germline V CDR1 and CDR2: MNHEY, SVGAGI. CDR3 bases: TGTGCCAGCAGGGGGACTAGCGGGAGGGCCAGCGAGCAGTACTTC. It specifies CASRGTSGRASEQYF.

This sequence joins TRBV9 and TRBJ2-2, with D perhaps matching TRBD1 (6 bases). In germline, CDR1 is SGDLS, CDR2 YYNGEE. With 3 bases removed from V and 0 bases from J, the gap between germline ends came to 9 bases. The CDR3 extends over 15 amino acids. The chain's CDR3 is CASSAGTTNTGELFF. The CDR3 DNA reads TGTGCCAGCAGCGCCGGGACAACGAACACCGGGGAGCTGTTTTTT.

This chain links TRBV29-1 with TRBJ2-7; TRBD2 aligns across 9 bases. Losses at the gene ends were 3 bases for V and 0 bases for J; bases not matched to a gene: 9. The CDR3 length is 16 residues. The germline CDR1 and CDR2 sequences are SQVTM and ANQGSEA. The CDR3 DNA follows: TGCAGCGTTGACCGACCCGGGACTAGCAGCTCCTACGAGCAGTACTTC. The encoded protein is CSVDRPGTSSSYEQYF.

The genes are TRBV7-9 and TRBJ1-1; D gene unclear. Germline values: CDR1 SEHNR, CDR2 FQNEAQ (reference sequence). The V end lost 7 bases, the J end lost 1 base, and 16 bases lay between the germline ends. The CDR3 is made up of 15 amino acids. The CDR3 region has the DNA TGTGCCAGCACCCTAACGGGAGGGCCGAACACTGAAGCTTTCTTT. Translating gives CASTLTGGPNTEAFF.

The CDR3 reads CASSVSGQVVQTQYF. CDR3 coding DNA: TGTGCCAGCAGCGTATCGGGACAGGTCGTCCAGACCCAGTACTTC. The rearrangement uses TRBV9 and TRBJ2-5; TRBD1 matches 8 bases. V lost 1 base to trimming and J lost 6 bases; unmatched junction nucleotides: 8. There are 15 residues in the CDR3. Germline CDR1 is SGDLS and CDR2 is YYNGEE.

Only a few counts were recorded for this clone. V is TRBV5-6 and J is TRBJ2-4; D is perhaps TRBD2 (5 bases). Germline V lookup: CDR1 SGHDT, CDR2 YYEEEE. V lost 4 bases and J lost 9, with 23 bases in between. This CDR3 has 16 residues. The CDR3 DNA reads as TGTGCCAGCAGCCCAACCGGGATCAGCCGAGGGAGCATTCAGTACTTC. Its protein product is CASSPTGISRGSIQYF. Drawing the rest from reference TRBV5-6 and TRBJ2-4, the complete variable domain is DAGVTQSPTHLIKTRGQQVTLRCSPKSGHDTVSWYQQALGQGPQFIFQYYEEEERQRGNFPDRFSGHQFPNYSSELNVNALLLGDSALYLCASSPTGISRGSIQYFGAGTRLSVL.

The chain joins TRBV7-2 to TRBJ1-6; a possible D gene is TRBD1 (5 bases). The V gene's germline CDR1 is SGHTA and CDR2 FQGNSA. The V end lost 1 base, the J end lost 6 bases, and 10 bases lay between the germline ends. This CDR3 is 15 amino acids long. The CDR3 sequence is CASSLETVSNSPLHF. DNA of the CDR3: TGTGCCAGCAGCTTAGAGACAGTCTCTAATTCACCCCTCCACTTT.

J is TRBJ1-1 and V is TRBV27, with D unresolved. The CDR3 runs 15 residues. V gave up 1 base and J gave up 1 base, with 10 bases separating them. Germline V gene data show CDR1 as MNHEY and CDR2 as SMNVEV (reference sequence). For the CDR3, the DNA is TGTGCCAGCAGTTTATACGGTCTAGAGAACACTGAAGCTTTCTTT. Translated, it gives CASSLYGLENTEAFF.

The V call is TRBV7-2, the J call TRBJ1-5, with unresolved D. The CDR3 loop spans 14 amino acids. Germline V gives CDR1 SGHTA, CDR2 FQGNSA. V shed 3 bases and J shed 1 base, with 7 bases lying between them. CDR3 DNA: TGTGCCAGCAGCTTGTTACGGAGCAATCAGCCCCAGCATTTT. Amino acids: CASSLLRSNQPQHF.

The rearrangement joins TRBV9 to TRBJ1-3; 8 nucleotides agree with TRBD1. This CDR3 contains 14 residues. Germline V gene lookup returns CDR1 SGDLS and CDR2 YYNGEE. Trimming removed 4 bases from V and 7 bases from J; junction bases left unmatched: 7. In nucleotides, the CDR3 is TGTGCCAGCAGCCCAAAAACAGGGGGGAACACCATATATTTT. Protein sequence: CASSPKTGGNTIYF.

The rearrangement uses TRBV30 and TRBJ2-1; D is uncertain. This CDR3 has 17 residues. Germline V CDR1 and CDR2: GTSNPN, SVGIG (reference sequence). V lost 2 bases and J 3 bases, leaving 20 bases between the germline ends. The CDR3 nucleotides read TGTGCCTGGAGTTCAAAAGCCGGGTTGGGTATCTACAATGAGCAGTTCTTC. Translated: CAWSSKAGLGIYNEQFF.

The genes are TRBV13 and TRBJ1-6, with a weak D call TRBD1 (5 bases). The V end lost 5 bases, the J end lost 10 bases, and 12 bases lay between the germline ends. The length of the CDR3 is 13 residues. Germline assignment: CDR1 PRHDT and CDR2 FYEKMQ (reference sequence). CDR3 region: CASSEQAKSPLHF. CDR3 bases: TGTGCCAGCAGCGAACAGGCTAAGTCACCCCTCCACTTT. Full variable domain (missing parts from reference TRBV13 and TRBJ1-6): AAGVIQSPRHLIKEKRETATLKCYPIPRHDTVYWYQQGPGQDPQFLISFYEKMQSDKGSIPDRFSAQQFSDYHSELNMSSLELGDSALYFCASSEQAKSPLHFGNGTRLTVT.

The rearrangement uses TRBV20-1 and TRBJ1-6; the D is unclear. V was clipped by 3 bases and J by 5 bases, with 11 bases between them. Germline CDR1 is DFQATT and CDR2 is SNEGSKA (reference sequence). This CDR3 comprises 14 residues. The CDR3 DNA reads TGCAGTGCTAGTATGGGGAGTGATAATTCACCCCTCCACTTT. Translated, it gives CSASMGSDNSPLHF.

This clone has a handful of counts. The junction departs from the called germline gene at one end, perhaps through a read error. CDR3 nucleotides: TGTGCTAGCAGCTTAGTTCTGGAGACTGAAGCTTTCTTT. This translates into CASSLVLETEAFF. The chain carries TRBV7-7 and TRBJ1-1; D is uncertain. Germline CDR1 and CDR2: SSHAT and FNYEAQ (reference sequence). CDR3 length: 13 amino acids.

V and J are TRBV6-2 or TRBV6-3 and TRBJ2-7, with 9 bases identical to TRBD2. The germline V gene has CDR1 MNHEY and CDR2 SVGEGT. This CDR3 is built from 17 residues. V was clipped by 3 bases and J by 2 bases; unmatched bases: 11. The CDR3 loop is CASSYGGLAGMTYEQYF. The DNA for the CDR3 is TGTGCCAGCAGTTATGGAGGGCTAGCGGGGATGACCTACGAGCAGTACTTC.

The J gene is TRBJ2-7, the V gene TRBV30; maybe TRBD1 (6 bases). This CDR3 region has 12 residues. Germline V gene sequence: CDR1 GTSNPN, CDR2 SVGIG (reference sequence). V lost 4 bases and J 4 bases, leaving 11 bases between the germline ends. The CDR3 sequence: CAWTPQGYEQYF. DNA of the CDR3: TGTGCCTGGACCCCCCAGGGGTACGAGCAGTACTTC.

The genes are TRBV7-2 and TRBJ1-5; no definite D call. Germline V gene data show CDR1 as SGHTA and CDR2 as FQGNSA. The CDR3 spans 15 residues. Between the trimmed V and J ends, which lost 1 base and 2 bases, there was a span of 9 bases. Written as DNA, the CDR3 is TGTGCCAGCAGCTTAGACGGCGGAGGCAATCAGCCCCAGCATTTT. The encoded protein is CASSLDGGGNQPQHF.

The chain links TRBV6-1 to TRBJ1-1; no definite D call. Germline values: CDR1 MNHNS, CDR2 SASEGT. The CDR3 extends over 14 amino acids. The V and J ends lost 3 bases and 0 bases respectively, with 8 bases between them. The CDR3: CASSDTQMNTEAFF. CDR3 nucleotides: TGTGCCAGCAGTGACACACAAATGAACACTGAAGCTTTCTTT.

The V and J genes are TRBV9 and TRBJ2-2, with D perhaps TRBD2 (6 bases). The CDR3 consists of 15 residues. Trimming took 4 bases from V and 4 from J, leaving 14 bases between them. Per germline, CDR1 SGDLS and CDR2 YYNGEE. This CDR3 is CASSPYGGGTGELFF. The CDR3 DNA reads TGTGCCAGCAGCCCCTACGGGGGAGGCACCGGGGAGCTGTTTTTT.

CDR3 bases: TGTGCCAGCAGCCAACGTTGGAAACAGGGGACTCTTTTAGAGACCCAGTACTTC. This sequence encodes CASSQRWKQGTLLETQYF. V usage is TRBV3-1 (or the pseudogene TRBV3-2) and J usage is TRBJ2-5; a possible D gene is TRBD1 (7 bases). CDR1 and CDR2 (germline): LGHDT, YNNKEL (reference sequence). This CDR3 is 18 amino acids long. V lost 2 bases to trimming and J lost 4 bases, with 23 bases between them.